This T cell receptor beta chain emerged from a study of blood T cells in healthy people across ages. Next came a second PCR, run for about 6 to 11 cycles, which used a sample-barcoded 5' primer along with a J-beta primer mix. TCRdb passed the 5' RACE reads through MiXCR, listing each CDR3 protein once. Of approximately 690,000 distinct CDR3 sequences listed, roughly 50% were seen once; the top ten hold 30% to 45%. This clonotype was observed a single time. V was pared by 0 bases and J by 7 bases, with 15 bases between. CDR1 is DFQATT, CDR2 SNEGSKA, per germline (reference sequence). The CDR3 runs 14 residues.

V gene TRBV20-1 combines with J gene TRBJ2-5; weak D call: TRBD2 (5 bases). This TCR came from a man in his 60s in good health. The sequenced sample was blood. CDR3: CSARDQARGGTQYF. CDR3 DNA sequence: TGCAGTGCTAGAGACCAGGCAAGAGGAGGGACCCAGTACTTC.